This is a list of T cell receptor beta chains from one sample in a study of T cell responses to AZD1222 COVID-19 vaccine. Method: immunoSEQ multiplex PCR; TCRdb's copy keeps in-frame clones and lacks some. This sample has approximately 140,000 clones; over 85% occur once, and the top ten carry over 0.9%. Sample: peripheral blood, taken on day 0 of MenACWY control vaccination. The receptor set was obtained from an adult in good health. The CDR3 runs from the conserved cysteine through the conserved F or W. The order of the fields is J gene, clone size, V gene, D gene, CDR3 protein, CDR3 DNA. A D gene is named only where the DNA matches it firmly. Clone sizes are given selectively: once, few, many, or a class where the clone is expanded.

TRBJ1-2,.,TRBV4-1,.,CASSREDNRYGYTF,TGCGCCAGCAGCCGGGAGGACAACCGCTATGGCTACACCTTC
TRBJ1-1,.,TRBV28,.,CASSFRSVTEAFF,TGTGCCAGCAGTTTTCGGTCAGTGACTGAAGCTTTCTTT
TRBJ1-1,.,TRBV9,.,CASSAHMGTEAFF,TGTGCCAGCAGCGCACACATGGGCACTGAAGCTTTCTTT
TRBJ1-2,.,TRBV18,.,CASSPPRTANYGYTF,TGTGCCAGCTCACCGCCCCGGACAGCTAACTATGGCTACACCTTC
TRBJ1-1,.,TRBV2,.,CASGVRTNTEAFF,TGTGCCAGCGGTGTACGGACGAACACTGAAGCTTTCTTT
TRBJ1-1,.,TRBV7-9,.,CASSLGQSTEAFF,TGTGCCAGCAGCTTAGGTCAGAGCACTGAAGCTTTCTTT
TRBJ1-3,.,TRBV5-1,.,CASRGPEGSGNTIYF,TGCGCCAGCCGGGGACCGGAGGGCTCTGGAAACACCATATATTTT
TRBJ2-7,.,TRBV7-2,TRBD1,CASSLKLLPGTGSYEQYF,TGTGCCAGCAGCTTAAAGCTCCTTCCCGGGACAGGGTCCTACGAGCAGTACTTC
TRBJ1-6,.,TRBV25-1,.,CASSEGPVYNSPLHF,TGTGCCAGCAGTGAAGGGCCGGTCTATAATTCACCCCTCCACTTT
TRBJ2-7,.,TRBV5-1,.,CASSPMDLNEQYF,TGCGCCAGCAGCCCGATGGACCTGAACGAGCAGTACTTC
TRBJ1-1,.,TRBV5-1,.,CASSREGGTEAFF,TGCGCCAGCAGCCGGGAGGGGGGAACTGAAGCTTTCTTT
TRBJ1-2,.,TRBV11-2,.,CASSRGHLYGYTF,TGTGCCAGCAGCCGGGGACACCTCTATGGCTACACCTTC
TRBJ1-2,.,TRBV30,.,CASRQRGGYTF,TGTGCCTCGCGCCAAAGAGGGGGCTACACCTTC
TRBJ1-1,.,TRBV27,.,CASSQTVNTEAFF,TGTGCCAGCAGTCAAACAGTGAACACTGAAGCTTTCTTT
TRBJ1-1,.,TRBV18,.,CASSPSGLNTEAFF,TGTGCCAGCTCGCCCTCGGGGCTGAACACTGAAGCTTTCTTT
TRBJ2-3,.,TRBV9,.,CASSVDPGSTDTQYF,TGTGCCAGCAGCGTAGACCCGGGAAGCACAGATACGCAGTATTTT
TRBJ1-2,.,TRBV27,.,CASSFTVDYGYTF,TGTGCCAGCAGTTTTACCGTAGACTATGGCTACACCTTC
TRBJ2-3,.,TRBV7-9,.,CASSPGVGDTDTQYF,TGTGCCAGCAGCCCCGGGGTGGGAGACACAGATACGCAGTATTTT
TRBJ1-5,once,TRBV4-1,.,CASSRGDADSNQPQHF,TGCGCCAGCAGCCGGGGGGATGCGGATAGCAATCAGCCCCAGCATTTT
TRBJ1-2,.,TRBV12-3/TRBV12-4,TRBD1,CASRVGGDYGYTF,TGTGCCAGCCGCGTAGGGGGCGACTATGGCTACACCTTC
TRBJ1-2,.,TRBV5-1,.,CASSFGGNAGNYGYTF,TGCGCCAGCAGCTTTGGCGGAAACGCGGGTAACTATGGCTACACCTTC
TRBJ2-2,.,TRBV28,TRBD1,CASRTGGEGGELFF,TGTGCCAGCAGGACAGGGGGCGAGGGCGGGGAGCTGTTTTTT
TRBJ1-1,.,TRBV30,.,CAWSVMVDTEAFF,TGTGCCTGGAGTGTAATGGTAGACACTGAAGCTTTCTTT
TRBJ2-1,.,TRBV7-9,.,CASSLESGAYNEQFF,TGTGCCAGCAGCTTAGAGTCTGGGGCTTACAATGAGCAGTTCTTC
TRBJ1-2,.,TRBV15,.,CATSLPGQSFNGYTF,TGTGCCACCAGCCTTCCGGGACAAAGTTTTAATGGCTACACCTTC
TRBJ2-1,.,TRBV6-1,TRBD1,CASSEFGRGHEQFF,TGTGCCAGCAGTGAATTTGGCAGGGGGCATGAGCAGTTCTTC
TRBJ1-3,.,TRBV7-9,.,CASSLRQGGNTIYF,TGTGCCAGCAGCTTGAGGCAGGGCGGAAACACCATATATTTT
TRBJ1-4,.,TRBV12-3/TRBV12-4,.,CASSQGYQLFF,TGTGCCAGCAGTCAGGGGTATCAACTGTTTTTT
TRBJ1-4,.,TRBV4-2,.,CASSLSWTSNEKLFF,TGTGCCAGCAGCCTCTCTTGGACCAGTAATGAAAAACTGTTTTTT
TRBJ2-1,.,TRBV27,TRBD1,CASSSLGTAGREQFF,TGTGCCAGCAGTTCCCTAGGGACAGCCGGTCGGGAGCAGTTCTTC
TRBJ1-2,.,TRBV2,.,CASSELKGGSYGYTF,TGTGCCAGCAGTGAATTGAAGGGCGGAAGTTATGGCTACACCTTC
TRBJ2-7,.,TRBV6-1,TRBD2,CASSEVVGGGTYEQYF,TGTGCCAGCAGTGAAGTAGTTGGCGGGGGGACCTACGAGCAGTACTTC
TRBJ1-1,once,TRBV5-1,TRBD1,CASSLPGQGTEAFF,TGCGCCAGCAGCCTACCGGGACAGGGTACTGAAGCTTTCTTT
TRBJ1-1,.,TRBV6-5,.,CASTDIPRGEAFF,TGTGCCAGCACGGACATCCCAAGGGGTGAAGCTTTCTTT
TRBJ1-4,.,TRBV11-2,.,CASSLGDWEKLFF,TGTGCCAGCAGCTTAGGTGATTGGGAAAAACTGTTTTTT
TRBJ1-5,.,TRBV10-3,TRBD1,CAISEWGQGKNQPQHF,TGTGCCATCAGTGAGTGGGGACAGGGGAAGAATCAGCCCCAGCATTTT
TRBJ1-1,.,TRBV2,.,CASRGGPNTEAFF,TGTGCCAGCAGAGGCGGACCGAACACTGAAGCTTTCTTT
TRBJ1-2,once,TRBV15,.,CATSREAGQGYTF,TGTGCCACCAGCAGAGAGGCTGGCCAGGGCTACACCTTC
TRBJ1-5,.,TRBV24-1,.,CATSYSGNQPQHF,TGTGCCACCTCTTATAGCGGCAATCAGCCCCAGCATTTT
TRBJ2-1,.,TRBV11-2,.,CASSSLRDRSYNEQFF,TGTGCCAGCAGCTCCCTGAGGGATCGGTCCTACAATGAGCAGTTCTTC
TRBJ1-1,.,TRBV6-2/TRBV6-3,.,CASSNPGLGTEAFF,TGTGCCAGCAGTAATCCGGGGTTGGGCACTGAAGCTTTCTTT
TRBJ1-5,once,TRBV6-1,.,CASSEGLSSGNQPQHF,TGTGCCAGCAGTGAAGGGCTGAGTAGCGGCAATCAGCCCCAGCATTTT
TRBJ1-1,.,TRBV6-2/TRBV6-3,TRBD1,CASSWGQGASLNTEAFF,TGTGCCAGCAGCTGGGGACAGGGGGCCTCGTTGAACACTGAAGCTTTCTTT
TRBJ2-1,.,TRBV5-4,TRBD1,CASLNRDSNNEQFF,TGTGCCAGTTTAAACCGGGACAGTAACAATGAGCAGTTCTTC
TRBJ2-7,.,TRBV19,.,CASSTHSYEQYF,TGTGCCAGTAGTACTCACAGCTACGAGCAGTACTTC